This TCR beta chain was obtained from a study of OX40 agonist ivuxolimab in advanced cancers. The V gene end was trimmed by 4 bases and the J gene end by 7 bases; junction bases not matched to a gene: 8. The CDR3 spans 14 residues. CDR1 and CDR2 (germline): SGHRS, YFSETQ. The table came from immunoSEQ multiplex PCR; TCRdb's copy has only in-frame clones and leaves some out. The profile shows 100,000 or so clones, 91% of them singletons. This clonotype originated in an adult with an advanced solid tumor such as melanoma, head and neck, liver or kidney cancer. The chain joins TRBV5-1 to TRBJ2-7; TRBD1 matches 10 bases. The sequences come from CD4+ or CD8+ T cells sorted from blood, collected in a trial of the OX40 agonist ivuxolimab. CDR3 loop: CASSPDRGQREQYF. The CDR3, as DNA: TGCGCCAGCAGCCCCGACAGGGGGCAGAGGGAGCAGTACTTC.